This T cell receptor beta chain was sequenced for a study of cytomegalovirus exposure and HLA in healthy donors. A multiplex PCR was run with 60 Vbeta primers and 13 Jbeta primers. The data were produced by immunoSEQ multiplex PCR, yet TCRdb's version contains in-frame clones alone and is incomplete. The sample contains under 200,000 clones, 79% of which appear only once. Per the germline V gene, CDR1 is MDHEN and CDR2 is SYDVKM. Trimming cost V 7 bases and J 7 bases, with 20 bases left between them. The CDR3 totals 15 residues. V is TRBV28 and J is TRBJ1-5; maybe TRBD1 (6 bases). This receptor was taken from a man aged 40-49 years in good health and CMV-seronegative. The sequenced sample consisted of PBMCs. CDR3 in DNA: TGTGCCAGCAAAGGGGGGGCAGCCGGACGGCAGCCCCAGCATTTT. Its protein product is CASKGGAAGRQPQHF.